Each of the 32 T cell receptor beta chains below was sequenced from the same sample in a study of regulatory T cells in long-lasting Graves disease. Arm-PCR of CDR3 regions with iRepertoire HTBI primers generated TCR beta libraries. A single record per CDR3 protein comes from TCRdb applying MiXCR to the multiplex PCR reads. The sample has 400,000 to 450,000 distinct CDR3 sequences; 20% to 30% are singletons. Described time point: persistent/refractory GD, antithyroid drugs over 5 years with positive TRAb. The TCR library was made from RNA that had been extracted from PBMCs in TRIzol. The specimen was peripheral blood mononuclear cells (PBMCs), collected when the disease was refractory, from a patient treated with antithyroid drugs. These receptors came from a female donor with Graves disease.

This clonotype was counted many times. The chain is built from TRBV29-1 and TRBJ2-7, with 12 nucleotides matching TRBD2. The CDR3 is 17 residues long. CDR1 and CDR2 (germline): SQVTM, ANQGSEA. V shed 7 bases, J shed 6 bases, and the junction held 19 bases outside the gene matches. In DNA form, the CDR3 reads TGCAGCGACGAAAGGCGGGCTAGCGGGAGGGCCGAAGGCGAGCAGTACTTC. Translating gives CSDERRASGRAEGEQYF.

This clonotype has a count of ten or more. The V and J genes are TRBV12-3 or TRBV12-4 and TRBJ1-1, with D maybe TRBD1 (6 bases). CDR3 length equals 14 residues. Trimming left V 5 bases short and J 4 bases short, with 14 bases between. The CDR3 reads CASSPTDRPTEAFF. CDR3 nucleotide sequence: TGTGCCAGCAGTCCTACCGACAGGCCCACTGAAGCTTTCTTT.

The chain is built from TRBV29-1 and TRBJ1-5; TRBD1 agrees at 8 bases. The CDR3 is 13 amino acids. Unmatched junction bases numbered 5, after V lost 4 bases and J lost 6 bases. CDR1 is SQVTM and CDR2 is ANQGSEA in the germline V gene. The CDR3 nucleotides are TGCAGCGTTGTGACAACAGGGGGTCAGCCCCAGCATTTT. Protein: CSVVTTGGQPQHF.

The rearrangement links TRBV14 to TRBJ1-2; the D gene is possibly TRBD1 (6 bases). Between the trimmed V and J ends, which lost 2 bases and 7 bases, there was a span of 17 bases. The CDR3 sequence is 15 residues long. The germline gives CDR1 SGHDN, CDR2 FVKESK. The CDR3 DNA follows: TGTGCCAGCAGCCAACGGGGGGCTACCTATAGTGGCTACACCTTC. It encodes CASSQRGATYSGYTF.

This clonotype has at least ten counts. V gene TRBV27 combines with J gene TRBJ1-1, with D hard to call. CDR3 length: 13 amino acids. The V gene lost 3 bases and the J gene lost 1 base, with 6 bases spanning the gap. Looked up from germline, CDR1 is MNHEY and CDR2 is SMNVEV (reference sequence). The CDR3 spells CASSFARNTEAFF. Written as DNA, the CDR3 is TGTGCCAGCAGTTTTGCACGGAACACTGAAGCTTTCTTT.

This clonotype was seen a few times. This CDR3 reads CASSFRTGTNYGYTF. The CDR3 DNA is TGTGCCAGCAGTTTTCGGACAGGAACGAACTATGGCTACACCTTC. The rearrangement links TRBV6-5 to TRBJ1-2, with TRBD1 matching over 7 bases. Trimming took 4 bases from V and 2 from J; bases not matched to a gene: 7. Germline lookup yields CDR1 MNHEY and CDR2 SVGAGI. The CDR3 totals 15 residues.

The sample holds a few counts of this clonotype. This chain links TRBV15 with TRBJ1-4, with D possibly being TRBD1 (5 bases). Germline V gives CDR1 LNHNV, CDR2 YYDKDF (reference sequence). CDR3 length: 16 amino acids. The germline V and J ends were trimmed by 0 bases and 2 bases, with 10 bases remaining between them. Here the CDR3 DNA reads TGTGCCACCAGCAGAGACCGGGGGACGACTAATGAAAAACTGTTTTTT. Amino acid sequence: CATSRDRGTTNEKLFF.

This clonotype was detected ten times or more. The gene calls are TRBV7-9 and TRBJ2-7, with D perhaps TRBD2 (5 bases). Trimming shortened V by 1 base and J by 5 bases, and 15 bases separated the two germline ends. The germline V gene encodes CDR1 SEHNR and CDR2 FQNEAQ (reference sequence). This CDR3 is built from 15 residues. For the CDR3, the DNA is TGTGCCAGCAGCTTAGGAGCGCGGGTGCGGGACGAGCAGTACTTC. Translating it yields CASSLGARVRDEQYF.

This clonotype was observed at least ten times. The chain uses TRBV2 and TRBJ2-7; either TRBD1 or TRBD2 may supply D (5 bases each). CDR3 length: 15 residues. Germline V CDR1 and CDR2: SNHLY, FYNNEI. Trimming stripped 3 bases from V and 2 bases from J, with 14 bases between. Written as DNA, the CDR3 is TGTGCCAGCAGTGATTTGGGGACGGATGCCTACGAGCAGTACTTC. Translating it yields CASSDLGTDAYEQYF.

The sample holds a few counts of this clonotype. V gene TRBV19 combines with J gene TRBJ1-6; 8 bases line up with TRBD1. The V gene's germline CDR1 is LNHDA and CDR2 SQIVND (reference sequence). The CDR3 has 13 amino acids. V was pared by 10 bases and J by 6 bases, with 5 bases of the junction left unmatched. The CDR3 sequence: CATNDRGNSPLHF. The CDR3 DNA sequence: TGTGCCACCAATGACAGGGGTAATTCACCCCTCCACTTT.

This clonotype was recorded many times. As DNA, the CDR3 is TGTGCCAGCAGTGCGGGACTAGCGGGACTCCACCAAGAGACCCAGTACTTC. Protein product: CASSAGLAGLHQETQYF. V and J are TRBV12-3 or TRBV12-4 and TRBJ2-5, with 13 bases lining up with TRBD2. The V and J ends lost 5 bases and 0 bases, in that order; junction bases with no gene match: 6. CDR3 length: 17 amino acids.

This clonotype was seen a few times. The J gene is TRBJ2-7, the V gene TRBV7-9; 10 bases line up with TRBD2. The J segment lost 3 bases and the V segment lost 5 bases, leaving 7 bases of the junction unmatched. The CDR3 has 15 amino acids. CDR1 SEHNR and CDR2 FQNEAQ come from the germline V gene (reference sequence). The CDR3 is CASSRLAGGYYEQYF. DNA for the CDR3: TGTGCCAGCAGCCGACTAGCGGGCGGTTACTACGAGCAGTACTTC.

This clonotype was seen repeatedly, ten times or more. The V gene is TRBV20-1, the J gene TRBJ1-2; 9 bases fit TRBD1. Germline CDR1 is DFQATT and CDR2 is SNEGSKA (reference sequence). Trimming at V came to 1 base and at J to 8 bases, leaving 14 bases not matched to a gene. This CDR3 spans 16 amino acids. The DNA of the CDR3 is TGCAGTGCTAGAGTGGCCTTCCGGGACAGGGATTGGGGCTACACCTTC. Its protein is CSARVAFRDRDWGYTF.

This clonotype has only a few counts. The chain links TRBV3-1 to TRBJ2-7; D remains unclear. The CDR3 totals 10 residues. V lost 4 bases, J lost 7 bases, and 5 bases lay in between. Germline V gene lookup returns CDR1 LGHDT and CDR2 YNNKEL (reference sequence). The CDR3 is CASSRAEQYF. The CDR3 DNA reads TGTGCCAGCAGCCGAGCTGAGCAGTACTTC.

This clonotype was seen ten or more times. This chain joins TRBV2 and TRBJ1-2, with no clear D. The CDR3 consists of 12 residues. The germline gives CDR1 SNHLY, CDR2 FYNNEI. The V gene lost 6 bases and the J gene lost 7 bases, with 12 bases spanning the gap. The CDR3 nucleotides read TGTGCCAGCAGGGATGGGGTCGTTGGCTACACCTTC. It encodes CASRDGVVGYTF. The full variable domain, rest sourced from reference TRBV2 and TRBJ1-2, is EPEVTQTPSHQVTQMGQEVILRCVPISNHLYFYWYRQILGQKVEFLVSFYNNEISEKSEIFDDQFSVERPDGSNFTLKIRSTKLEDSAMYFCASRDGVVGYTFGSGTRLTVV.

The rearrangement uses TRBV12-3 or TRBV12-4 and TRBJ1-2; D unclear. Trimming removed 4 bases at V and 4 bases at J, with 10 bases between. The CDR3 has 13 amino acids. CDR3 bases: TGTGCCAGCAGTTACAAGCAGCCCTATGGCTACACCTTC. Its protein is CASSYKQPYGYTF.

This chain joins TRBV9 and TRBJ1-5; 10 bases match TRBD1. With 3 bases clipped from V and 3 bases from J, the junction kept 3 bases outside the gene matches. The CDR3 is 15 residues long. Germline V lookup: CDR1 SGDLS, CDR2 YYNGEE. The CDR3 coding sequence is TGTGCCAGCAGCGAGGGACAGGGGTACAATCAGCCCCAGCATTTT. It translates to CASSEGQGYNQPQHF.

This clonotype was counted many times. This CDR3 reads CASSSRVTSYEQYF. The CDR3 DNA sequence: TGTGCCAGCAGTTCCCGGGTCACCTCCTACGAGCAGTACTTC. The V and J genes are TRBV7-8 and TRBJ2-7; no firm D call. V lost 6 bases to trimming and J lost 0 bases, with 12 bases between them. The CDR3 has 14 amino acids. CDR1 is SGHVS, CDR2 FQNEAQ, per germline.

J is TRBJ2-1 and V is TRBV2; possible D gene TRBD2, 6 bases. CDR3 length equals 16 residues. From germline, CDR1 is SNHLY and CDR2 FYNNEI. V dropped 0 bases and J dropped 7 bases, with 16 bases sitting between them. The DNA of the CDR3 is TGTGCCAGCAGTGAAGCGCGGCTAGCGCTTAAAAATGAGCAGTTCTTC. This gives the protein CASSEARLALKNEQFF.

This clonotype has at least ten counts. The genes are TRBV7-9 and TRBJ2-2; TRBD2 matches at 11 bases. Germline V gene sequence: CDR1 SEHNR, CDR2 FQNEAQ (reference sequence). The CDR3 totals 20 residues. The V gene end was trimmed by 5 bases and the J gene end by 1 base; junction bases not matched to a gene: 15. CDR3 in amino acids: CASSKTTRLAGIKNTGELFF. CDR3 nucleotides: TGTGCCAGCAGCAAAACCACGAGACTAGCGGGAATTAAGAACACCGGGGAGCTGTTTTTT.

This clonotype has just a few counts. The chain has TRBV24-1 and TRBJ1-5; D is ambiguous. This CDR3 has 14 amino acids. Germline V CDR1 and CDR2: KGHDR, SFDVKD. Deletions cut 3 bases from V and 5 bases from J, with 10 bases between. CDR3 nucleotides: TGTGCCACCAGTGATCCCCGAGGTTATCAGCCCCAGCATTTT. This gives the protein CATSDPRGYQPQHF.

This clonotype has at least ten counts. The genes are TRBV11-2 and TRBJ2-5, with TRBD1 identical over 8 bases. V was pared by 4 bases and J by 4 bases, with 8 bases of the junction left unmatched. This CDR3 is 15 amino acids long. Germline V gene lookup returns CDR1 SGHAT and CDR2 FQNNGV. The CDR3 region has the DNA TGTGCCAGCAGCTCAACACAGGGGGTGGTAGAGACCCAGTACTTC. It is translated as CASSSTQGVVETQYF. The whole variable domain, remainder taken from reference TRBV11-2 and TRBJ2-5, is EAGVAQSPRYKIIEKRQSVAFWCNPISGHATLYWYQQILGQGPKLLIQFQNNGVVDDSQLPKDRFSAERLKGVDSTLKIQPAKLEDSAVYLCASSSTQGVVETQYFGPGTRLLVL.

The rearrangement links TRBV12-3 or TRBV12-4 to TRBJ1-3; D uncertain. Trimming stripped 5 bases from V and 4 bases from J, with 6 bases between. CDR3 length equals 12 residues. The CDR3 DNA reads as TGTGCCAGCAGTAATCAGGGAAACACCATATATTTT. Amino acid sequence: CASSNQGNTIYF.

This chain uses TRBV6-1 with TRBJ2-7; 8 bases map to TRBD1. Germline trimming cut 6 bases from V and 5 bases from J; bases unmatched to any gene: 6. Germline CDR1 and CDR2: MNHNS and SASEGT. CDR3 size: 13 residues. CDR3 region: CASRDRGRDEQYF. The CDR3 DNA sequence: TGTGCCAGCAGAGACAGGGGAAGGGACGAGCAGTACTTC.

V gene TRBV7-9 combines with J gene TRBJ1-2; TRBD1 is a possible D gene (5 bases). Trimming removed 1 base at V and 6 bases at J, with 15 bases between. Germline assignment: CDR1 SEHNR and CDR2 FQNEAQ (reference sequence). The CDR3 consists of 15 residues. CDR3 in DNA: TGTGCCAGCAGCTTAGGAGTACGGCAGGGCGATGGCTACACCTTC. Translating it yields CASSLGVRQGDGYTF.

The chain has TRBV30 and TRBJ2-2, with 8 bases identical to TRBD1. CDR3 length equals 14 residues. The V gene end was trimmed by 3 bases and the J gene end by 1 base; junction bases not matched to a gene: 1. CDR1 is GTSNPN, CDR2 SVGIG, per germline (reference sequence). CDR3 sequence: CAWRGQGNTGELFF. CDR3 nucleotides: TGTGCCTGGAGAGGACAGGGGAACACCGGGGAGCTGTTTTTT.

In this sample, this clonotype turned up a few times. The chain has TRBV28 and TRBJ1-6; the match to TRBD1 covers 9 bases. Trimming cost V 6 bases and J 7 bases; bases outside gene matches: 7. Germline V gene lookup returns CDR1 MDHEN and CDR2 SYDVKM. The CDR3 contains 15 residues. The DNA of the CDR3 is TGTGCCAGCAGCACGTCGGGACAGGGAAATTCACCCCTCCACTTT. This gives the protein CASSTSGQGNSPLHF. The full variable domain, its missing parts supplied by reference TRBV28 and TRBJ1-6, is DVKVTQSSRYLVKRTGEKVFLECVQDMDHENMFWYRQDPGLGLRLIYFSYDVKMKEKGDIPEGYSVSREKKERFSLILESASTNQTSMYLCASSTSGQGNSPLHFGNGTRLTVT.

This clonotype was seen just once. This chain links TRBV4-1 with TRBJ1-5, with D unclear. This CDR3 is built from 18 residues. Germline lookup yields CDR1 MGHRA and CDR2 YSYEKL. V lost 0 bases to trimming and J lost 0 bases, with 15 bases between them. The CDR3: CASSQEIRGSYSNQPQHF. CDR3 coding DNA: TGCGCCAGCAGCCAAGAAATCCGCGGCAGTTATAGCAATCAGCCCCAGCATTTT.

Many counts were recorded for this clonotype. The rearrangement links TRBV12-3 or TRBV12-4 to TRBJ1-5; no definite D call. The CDR3 loop spans 13 amino acids. Trimming pared 8 bases from V and 6 bases from J, leaving 14 bases between. Here the CDR3 reads CASGEGAVQPQHF. For the CDR3, the DNA is TGTGCCAGCGGGGAGGGTGCGGTTCAGCCCCAGCATTTT.

The chain employs TRBV19 and TRBJ2-7, with 12 bases identical to TRBD2. The CDR3 covers 16 residues. Germline CDR1 is LNHDA and CDR2 is SQIVND (reference sequence). Unmatched junction bases numbered 5, after V lost 3 bases and J lost 2 bases. The CDR3 region is CASSIPGLAGTYEQYF. Written as DNA, the CDR3 is TGTGCCAGTAGTATCCCAGGACTAGCGGGAACCTACGAGCAGTACTTC.

This clonotype was recorded at least ten times. The chain employs TRBV3-1 and TRBJ1-6, with unresolved D. Germline V gene sequence: CDR1 LGHDT, CDR2 YNNKEL (reference sequence). The V end lost 1 base, the J end lost 12 bases, and 7 bases lay between the germline ends. The CDR3 length is 12 residues. The CDR3 protein is CASSQALGPLHF. Here the CDR3 DNA reads TGTGCCAGCAGCCAAGCGCTCGGACCCCTCCACTTT.

This clonotype was seen at least ten times. The CDR3 DNA reads as TGTGCCAGCCTCTTAACCGGGACGGTCAAAAGCTCACCCCTCCACTTT. Its protein product is CASLLTGTVKSSPLHF. The chain combines TRBV27 with TRBJ1-6; D possibly corresponds to TRBD1 (5 bases). Germline CDR1 MNHEY, CDR2 SMNVEV (reference sequence). The CDR3 length is 16 residues. V was trimmed by 8 bases and J by 10 bases, leaving 24 bases between them.